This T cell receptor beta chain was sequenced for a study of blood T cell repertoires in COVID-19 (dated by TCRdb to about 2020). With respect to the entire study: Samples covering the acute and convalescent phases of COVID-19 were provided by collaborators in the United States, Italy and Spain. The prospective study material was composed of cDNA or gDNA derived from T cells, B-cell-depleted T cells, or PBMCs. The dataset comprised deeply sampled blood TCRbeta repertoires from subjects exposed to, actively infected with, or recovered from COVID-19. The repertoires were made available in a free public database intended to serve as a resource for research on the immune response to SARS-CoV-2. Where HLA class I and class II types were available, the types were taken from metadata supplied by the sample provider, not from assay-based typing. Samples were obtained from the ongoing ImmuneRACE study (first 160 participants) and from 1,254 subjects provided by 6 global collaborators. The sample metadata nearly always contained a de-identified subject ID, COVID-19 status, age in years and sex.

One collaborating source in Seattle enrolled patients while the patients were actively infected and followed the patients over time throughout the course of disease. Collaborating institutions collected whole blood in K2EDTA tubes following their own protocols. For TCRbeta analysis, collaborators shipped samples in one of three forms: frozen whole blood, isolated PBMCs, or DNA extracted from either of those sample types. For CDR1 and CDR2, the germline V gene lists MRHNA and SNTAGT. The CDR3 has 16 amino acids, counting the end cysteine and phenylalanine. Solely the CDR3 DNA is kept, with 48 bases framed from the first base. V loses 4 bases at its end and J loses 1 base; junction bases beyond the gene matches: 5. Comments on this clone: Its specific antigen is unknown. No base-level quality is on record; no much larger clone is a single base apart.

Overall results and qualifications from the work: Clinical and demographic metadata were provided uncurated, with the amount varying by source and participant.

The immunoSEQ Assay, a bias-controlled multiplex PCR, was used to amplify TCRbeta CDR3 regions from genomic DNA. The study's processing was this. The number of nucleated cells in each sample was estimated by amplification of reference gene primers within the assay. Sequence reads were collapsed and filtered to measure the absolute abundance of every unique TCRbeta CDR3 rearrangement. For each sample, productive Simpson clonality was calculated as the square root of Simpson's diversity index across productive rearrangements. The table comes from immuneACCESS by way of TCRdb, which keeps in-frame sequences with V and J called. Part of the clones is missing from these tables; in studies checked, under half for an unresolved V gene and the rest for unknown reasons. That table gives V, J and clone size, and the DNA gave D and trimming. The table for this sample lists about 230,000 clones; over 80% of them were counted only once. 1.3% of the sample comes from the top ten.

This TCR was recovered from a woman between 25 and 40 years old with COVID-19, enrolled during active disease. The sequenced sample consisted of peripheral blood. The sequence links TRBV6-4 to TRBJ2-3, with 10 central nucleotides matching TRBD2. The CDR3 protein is CASSASSGGGTDTQYF. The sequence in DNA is TGTGCCAGCAGTGCCTCGAGCGGGGGGGGCACAGATACGCAGTATTTT.